This T cell receptor (beta chain) was sequenced during a study of T cell responses to AZD1222 COVID-19 vaccine. Study findings and constraints: In all cases, repertoires were sampled only after the peak T cell response.

Trimming shortened V by 5 bases and J by 0 bases, and 7 bases separated the two germline ends. This CDR3 has 14 residues. The germline CDR1 and CDR2 sequences are SGHAT and FQNNGV. To note about this clone: The target antigen is unknown.

The table came from immunoSEQ multiplex PCR; TCRdb's copy has only in-frame clones and leaves some out. The table shows 150,000 to 200,000 clones, with about nine tenths occurring only once. Sequences were derived from peripheral blood, sampled 28 days after the second AZD1222 dose. The receptor was isolated from an adult who received the AZD1222 COVID-19 vaccine. The rearrangement uses TRBV11-2 and TRBJ1-4; D is unresolved. CDR3 coding DNA: TGTGCCAGCAGCCCGCTGGCAACTAATGAAAAACTGTTTTTT. It encodes CASSPLATNEKLFF. Full variable domain (rest looked up from reference TRBV11-2 and TRBJ1-4): EAGVAQSPRYKIIEKRQSVAFWCNPISGHATLYWYQQILGQGPKLLIQFQNNGVVDDSQLPKDRFSAERLKGVDSTLKIQPAKLEDSAVYLCASSPLATNEKLFFGSGTQLSVL.